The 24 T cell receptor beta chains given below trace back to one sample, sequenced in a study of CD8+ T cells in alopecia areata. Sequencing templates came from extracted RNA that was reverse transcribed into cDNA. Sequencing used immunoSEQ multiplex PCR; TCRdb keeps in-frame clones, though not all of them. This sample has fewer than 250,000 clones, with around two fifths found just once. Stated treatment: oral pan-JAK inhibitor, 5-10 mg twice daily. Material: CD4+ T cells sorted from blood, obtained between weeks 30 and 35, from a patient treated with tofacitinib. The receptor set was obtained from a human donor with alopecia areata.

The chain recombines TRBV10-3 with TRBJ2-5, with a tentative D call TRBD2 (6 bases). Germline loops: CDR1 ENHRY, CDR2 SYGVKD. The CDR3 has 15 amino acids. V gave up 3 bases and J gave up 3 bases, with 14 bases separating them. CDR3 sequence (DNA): TGTGCCATCAGTGATAGCGGCCAGTCAAAAGAGACCCAGTACTTC. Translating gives CAISDSGQSKETQYF.

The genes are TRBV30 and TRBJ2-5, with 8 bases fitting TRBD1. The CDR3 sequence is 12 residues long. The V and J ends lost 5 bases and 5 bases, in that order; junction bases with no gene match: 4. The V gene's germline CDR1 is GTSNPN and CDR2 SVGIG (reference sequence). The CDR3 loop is CAWSTGGETQYF. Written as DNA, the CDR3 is TGTGCCTGGTCAACAGGGGGGGAGACCCAGTACTTC.

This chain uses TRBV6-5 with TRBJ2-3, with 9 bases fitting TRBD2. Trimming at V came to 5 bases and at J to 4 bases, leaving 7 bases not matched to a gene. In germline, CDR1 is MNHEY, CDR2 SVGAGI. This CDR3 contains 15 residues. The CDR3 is CASSLSGSFADTQYF. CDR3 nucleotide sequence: TGTGCCAGCAGTCTTAGCGGGAGTTTCGCAGATACGCAGTATTTT.

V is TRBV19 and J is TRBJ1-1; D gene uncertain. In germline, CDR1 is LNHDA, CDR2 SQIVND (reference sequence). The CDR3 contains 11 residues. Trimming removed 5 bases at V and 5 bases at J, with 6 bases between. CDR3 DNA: TGTGCCAGTAGTCAGGTAACTGAAGCTTTCTTT. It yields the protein CASSQVTEAFF.

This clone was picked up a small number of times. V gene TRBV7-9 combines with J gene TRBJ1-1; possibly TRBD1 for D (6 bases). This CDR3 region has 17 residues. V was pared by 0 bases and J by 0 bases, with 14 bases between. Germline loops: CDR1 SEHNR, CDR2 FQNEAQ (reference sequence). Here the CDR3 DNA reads TGTGCCAGCAGCTTAGCTTCGGGGGGCGGCATGAACACTGAAGCTTTCTTT. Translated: CASSLASGGGMNTEAFF.

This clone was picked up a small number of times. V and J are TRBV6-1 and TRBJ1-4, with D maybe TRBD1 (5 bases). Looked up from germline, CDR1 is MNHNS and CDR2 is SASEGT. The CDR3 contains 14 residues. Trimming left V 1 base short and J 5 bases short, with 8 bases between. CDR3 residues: CASSEEGPNEKLFF. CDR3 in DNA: TGTGCCAGCAGTGAAGAGGGGCCGAATGAAAAACTGTTTTTT.

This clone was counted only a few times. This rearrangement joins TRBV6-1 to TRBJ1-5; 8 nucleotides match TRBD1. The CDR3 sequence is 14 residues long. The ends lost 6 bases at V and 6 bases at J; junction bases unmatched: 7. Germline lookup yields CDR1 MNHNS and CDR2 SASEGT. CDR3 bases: TGTGCCAGCAGCCCCCCAGGGGGCGGTCAGCCCCAGCATTTT. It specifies CASSPPGGGQPQHF.

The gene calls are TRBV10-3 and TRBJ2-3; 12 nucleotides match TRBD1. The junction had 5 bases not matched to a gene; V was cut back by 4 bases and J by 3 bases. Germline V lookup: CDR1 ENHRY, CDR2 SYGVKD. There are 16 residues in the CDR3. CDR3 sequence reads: CAISVGTGGKTDTQYF. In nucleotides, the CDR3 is TGTGCCATCAGTGTCGGGACAGGGGGCAAGACAGATACGCAGTATTTT.

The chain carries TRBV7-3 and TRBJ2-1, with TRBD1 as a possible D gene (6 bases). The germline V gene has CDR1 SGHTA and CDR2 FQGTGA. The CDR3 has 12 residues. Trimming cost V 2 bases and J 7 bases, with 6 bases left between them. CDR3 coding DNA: TGTGCCAGCAGCTTACAGGGGAATGAGCAGTTCTTC. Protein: CASSLQGNEQFF. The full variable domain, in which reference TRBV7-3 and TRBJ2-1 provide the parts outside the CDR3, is GAGVSQTPSNKVTEKGKYVELRCDPISGHTALYWYRQSLGQGPEFLIYFQGTGAADDSGLPNDRFFAVRPEGSVSTLKIQRTERGDSAVYLCASSLQGNEQFFGPGTRLTVL.

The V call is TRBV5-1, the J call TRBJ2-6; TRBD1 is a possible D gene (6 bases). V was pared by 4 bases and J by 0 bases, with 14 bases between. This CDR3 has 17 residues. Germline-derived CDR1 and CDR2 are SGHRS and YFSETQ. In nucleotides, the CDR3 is TGCGCCAGCAGCCACACACCACAGGGCTCTGGGGCCAACGTCCTGACTTTC. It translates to CASSHTPQGSGANVLTF.

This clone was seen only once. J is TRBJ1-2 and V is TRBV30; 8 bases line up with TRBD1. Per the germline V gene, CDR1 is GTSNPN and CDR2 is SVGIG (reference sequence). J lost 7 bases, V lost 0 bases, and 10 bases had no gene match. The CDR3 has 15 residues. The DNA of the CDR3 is TGTGCCTGGAGTGTGCCCGACAGGGGCTCCGGTGGCTACACCTTC. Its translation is CAWSVPDRGSGGYTF.

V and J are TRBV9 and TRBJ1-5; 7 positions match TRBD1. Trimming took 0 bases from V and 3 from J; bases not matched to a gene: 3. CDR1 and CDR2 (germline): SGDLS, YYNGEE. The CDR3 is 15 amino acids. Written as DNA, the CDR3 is TGTGCCAGCAGCGTAGAGGGACAGCCCAATCAGCCCCAGCATTTT. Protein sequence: CASSVEGQPNQPQHF.

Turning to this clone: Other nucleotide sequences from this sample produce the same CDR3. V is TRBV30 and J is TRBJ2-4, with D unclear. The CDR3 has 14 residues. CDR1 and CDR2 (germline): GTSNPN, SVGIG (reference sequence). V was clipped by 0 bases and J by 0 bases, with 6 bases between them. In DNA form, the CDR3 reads TGTGCCTGGAGTGTATTGCTAGCCAAAAACATTCAGTACTTC. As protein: CAWSVLLAKNIQYF.

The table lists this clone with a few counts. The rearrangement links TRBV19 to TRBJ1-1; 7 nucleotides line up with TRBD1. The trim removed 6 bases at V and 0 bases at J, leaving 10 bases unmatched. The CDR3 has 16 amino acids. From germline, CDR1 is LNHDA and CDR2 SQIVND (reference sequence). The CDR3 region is CASRTEGQALNTEAFF. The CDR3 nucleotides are TGTGCCAGTAGAACCGAAGGACAGGCCCTGAACACTGAAGCTTTCTTT.

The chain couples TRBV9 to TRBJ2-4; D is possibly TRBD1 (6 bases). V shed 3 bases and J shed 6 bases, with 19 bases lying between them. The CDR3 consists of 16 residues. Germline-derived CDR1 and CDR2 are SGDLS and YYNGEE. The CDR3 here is CASSAQADRTGNIQYF. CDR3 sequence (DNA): TGTGCCAGCAGCGCCCAGGCGGACAGAACGGGAAACATTCAGTACTTC. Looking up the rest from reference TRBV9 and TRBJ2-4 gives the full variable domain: DSGVTQTPKHLITATGQRVTLRCSPRSGDLSVYWYQQSLDQGLQFLIQYYNGEERAKGNILERFSAQQFPDLHSELNLSSLELGDSALYFCASSAQADRTGNIQYFGAGTRLSVL.

CDR3 amino acids: CGRRGGNGYTF. CDR3 DNA: TGCGGGCGTCGTGGGGGGAATGGCTACACCTTC. This chain joins TRBV20-1 and TRBJ1-2, with a tentative D call TRBD1 (5 bases). CDR1 is DFQATT, CDR2 SNEGSKA, per germline (reference sequence). This CDR3 spans 11 amino acids.

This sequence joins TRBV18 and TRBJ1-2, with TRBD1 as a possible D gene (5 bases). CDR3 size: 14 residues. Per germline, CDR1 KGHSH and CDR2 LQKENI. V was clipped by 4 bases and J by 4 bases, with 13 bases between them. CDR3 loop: CASSLGTDPYGYTF. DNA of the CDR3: TGTGCCAGCTCACTAGGGACGGACCCCTATGGCTACACCTTC.

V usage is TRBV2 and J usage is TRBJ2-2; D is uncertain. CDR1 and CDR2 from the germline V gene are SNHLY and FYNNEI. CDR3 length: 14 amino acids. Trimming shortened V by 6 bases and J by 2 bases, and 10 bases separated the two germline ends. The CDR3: CASSRFDNTGELFF. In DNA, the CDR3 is TGTGCCAGCAGCCGATTCGACAACACCGGGGAGCTGTTTTTT.

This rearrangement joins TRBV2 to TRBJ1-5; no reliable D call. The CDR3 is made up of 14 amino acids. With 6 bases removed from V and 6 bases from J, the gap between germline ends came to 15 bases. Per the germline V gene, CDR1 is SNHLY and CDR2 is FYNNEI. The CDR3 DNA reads TGTGCCAGCAGAGCCTTGACTCGGGGTCAGCCCCAGCATTTT. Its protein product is CASRALTRGQPQHF.

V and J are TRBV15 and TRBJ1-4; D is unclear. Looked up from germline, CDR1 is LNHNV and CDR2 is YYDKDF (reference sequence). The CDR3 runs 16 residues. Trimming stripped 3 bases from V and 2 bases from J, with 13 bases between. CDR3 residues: CATSRLTWETNEKLFF. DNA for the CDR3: TGTGCCACCAGCAGGCTTACCTGGGAGACTAATGAAAAACTGTTTTTT.

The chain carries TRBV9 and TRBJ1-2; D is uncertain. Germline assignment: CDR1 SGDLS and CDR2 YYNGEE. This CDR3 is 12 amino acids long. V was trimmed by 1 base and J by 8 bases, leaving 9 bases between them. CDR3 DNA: TGTGCCAGCAGCGTATATACGGGCGGCTACACCTTC. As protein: CASSVYTGGYTF.

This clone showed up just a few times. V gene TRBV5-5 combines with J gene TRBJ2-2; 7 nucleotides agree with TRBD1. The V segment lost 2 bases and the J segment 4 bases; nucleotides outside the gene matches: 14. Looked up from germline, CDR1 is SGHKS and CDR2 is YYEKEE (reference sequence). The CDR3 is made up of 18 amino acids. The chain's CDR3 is CASSFTLRTGDLTGELFF. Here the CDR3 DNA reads TGTGCCAGCAGCTTCACCCTGCGGACAGGAGATCTCACCGGGGAGCTGTTTTTT.

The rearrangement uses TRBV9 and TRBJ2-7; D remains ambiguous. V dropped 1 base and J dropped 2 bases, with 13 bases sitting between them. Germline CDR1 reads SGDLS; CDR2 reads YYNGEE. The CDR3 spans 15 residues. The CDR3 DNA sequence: TGTGCCAGCAGCGTATCGGGCGACCTCGCCTACGAGCAGTACTTC. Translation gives CASSVSGDLAYEQYF.

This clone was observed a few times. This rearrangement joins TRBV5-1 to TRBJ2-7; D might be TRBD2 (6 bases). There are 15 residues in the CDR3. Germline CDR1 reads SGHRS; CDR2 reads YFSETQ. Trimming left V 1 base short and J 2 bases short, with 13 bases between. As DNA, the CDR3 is TGCGCCAGCAGCTTGAGAGGAGGGCTCACCTACGAGCAGTACTTC. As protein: CASSLRGGLTYEQYF. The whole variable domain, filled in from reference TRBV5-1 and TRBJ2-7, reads KAGVTQTPRYLIKTRGQQVTLSCSPISGHRSVSWYQQTPGQGLQFLFEYFSETQRNKGNFPGRFSGRQFSNSRSEMNVSTLELGDSALYLCASSLRGGLTYEQYFGPGTRLTVT.